This T cell receptor beta chain is from a study of blood T cell repertoires in COVID-19. Study information: Acute and convalescent COVID-19 samples came from the United States, Italy and Spain.

Produced via immunoSEQ multiplex PCR; TCRdb's table is partial and in-frame only. The sample includes about 210,000 clones, 80% to 90% of them seen just once. The CDR3 consists of 12 residues. The germline gives CDR1 GTSNPN, CDR2 SVGIG (reference sequence). Trimming left V 5 bases short and J 7 bases short, with 11 bases between. V and J are TRBV30 and TRBJ1-4; D unresolved. Input material: peripheral blood. The clonotype comes from a middle-aged woman with active or convalescent COVID-19. CDR3 coding DNA: TGTGCCTGGTACAAGTTTGGTGAAAAACTGTTTTTT. Encoded protein: CAWYKFGEKLFF.